The next 32 T cell receptor beta chains were all read from a single sample in a study of siplizumab effects on memory and regulatory T cells. Using immunoSEQ multiplex PCR, the repertoire was profiled, and TCRdb retains in-frame clones only, with some absent. The sample has about 94,000 clones; nearly 95% are singletons. Sequencing was done on a sample of non-Treg CD4+ T cells sorted from blood. Receptors were obtained from a human donor in good health.

The rearrangement links TRBV13 to TRBJ1-5, with a tentative D call TRBD1 (6 bases). Germline V gene data show CDR1 as PRHDT and CDR2 as FYEKMQ (reference sequence). The CDR3 is made up of 15 amino acids. V lost 0 bases to trimming and J lost 9 bases, with 15 bases between them. CDR3 protein: CASSLGPRGAGPQHF. The CDR3 nucleotides read TGTGCCAGCAGCTTAGGCCCGCGGGGGGCAGGGCCCCAGCATTTT.

The rearrangement uses TRBV5-1 and TRBJ1-4, with 8 nucleotides matching TRBD1. V trimming: 4 bases; J trimming: 0 bases; junction bases outside the gene matches: 5. The CDR3 is 16 amino acids. Germline loops: CDR1 SGHRS, CDR2 YFSETQ. The CDR3 sequence: CASSQQGAATNEKLFF. The CDR3 DNA reads as TGCGCCAGCAGCCAGCAGGGGGCAGCAACTAATGAAAAACTGTTTTTT. The full variable domain, rest sourced from reference TRBV5-1 and TRBJ1-4, is KAGVTQTPRYLIKTRGQQVTLSCSPISGHRSVSWYQQTPGQGLQFLFEYFSETQRNKGNFPGRFSGRQFSNSRSEMNVSTLELGDSALYLCASSQQGAATNEKLFFGSGTQLSVL.

The chain links TRBV4-2 to TRBJ1-1; TRBD1 matches at 7 bases. Germline CDR1 LGHNA, CDR2 YNFKEQ. The CDR3 is 13 residues long. The V gene end was trimmed by 4 bases and the J gene end by 8 bases; junction bases not matched to a gene: 7. The CDR3 reads CASSRDRAGEAFF. The CDR3 coding sequence is TGTGCCAGCAGCCGAGACAGGGCTGGAGAAGCTTTCTTT.

V usage is TRBV14 and J usage is TRBJ2-5; 8 positions agree with TRBD2. Trimming at V came to 0 bases and at J to 0 bases, leaving 15 bases not matched to a gene. The CDR3 runs 20 residues. The germline gives CDR1 SGHDN, CDR2 FVKESK. Here the CDR3 reads CASSQDFWLAGSFYQETQYF. DNA for the CDR3: TGTGCCAGCAGCCAAGACTTCTGGCTAGCGGGCTCCTTTTACCAAGAGACCCAGTACTTC.

This clone was counted once. The rearrangement uses TRBV2 and TRBJ1-4; 7 nucleotides match TRBD1. The CDR3 contains 13 residues. With 11 bases clipped from V and 7 bases from J, the junction kept 10 bases outside the gene matches. Germline V gene data show CDR1 as SNHLY and CDR2 as FYNNEI. The CDR3 nucleotides read TGTGCCGGAAGACAGGGCGTTACTGAAAAACTGTTTTTT. The encoded protein is CAGRQGVTEKLFF. The full variable domain, its missing parts supplied by reference TRBV2 and TRBJ1-4, is EPEVTQTPSHQVTQMGQEVILRCVPISNHLYFYWYRQILGQKVEFLVSFYNNEISEKSEIFDDQFSVERPDGSNFTLKIRSTKLEDSAMYFCAGRQGVTEKLFFGSGTQLSVL.

The chain couples TRBV6-6 to TRBJ1-6, with TRBD1 matching 7 bases. CDR3 length: 14 amino acids. From germline, CDR1 is MNHNY and CDR2 SVGAGI (reference sequence). V dropped 6 bases and J dropped 6; count of bases not matched to a gene: 5. CDR3: CASSSGTANSPLHF. In nucleotides, the CDR3 is TGTGCCAGCAGCTCCGGGACAGCTAATTCACCCCTCCACTTT.

This rearrangement joins TRBV2 to TRBJ2-5, with TRBD1 matching 7 bases. The V segment lost 6 bases and the J segment 2 bases; nucleotides outside the gene matches: 3. The CDR3 consists of 13 residues. Germline values: CDR1 SNHLY, CDR2 FYNNEI. The CDR3, as DNA: TGTGCCAGCAGCCGGGACAGACAAGAGACCCAGTACTTC. Translated: CASSRDRQETQYF.

The gene calls are TRBV9 and TRBJ2-3, with 8 bases aligning to TRBD1. Per the germline V gene, CDR1 is SGDLS and CDR2 is YYNGEE. This CDR3 comprises 15 residues. V was clipped by 3 bases and J by 4 bases; unmatched bases: 7. The CDR3 DNA sequence: TGTGCCAGCAGCGCCGACAGGGGAGGCGCAGATACGCAGTATTTT. This translates into CASSADRGGADTQYF.

This clone appeared once. The chain employs TRBV7-2 and TRBJ2-1; the match to TRBD2 covers 9 bases. The CDR3 is made up of 13 amino acids. The V gene end was trimmed by 1 base and the J gene end by 9 bases; junction bases not matched to a gene: 1. Germline-derived CDR1 and CDR2 are SGHTA and FQGNSA. In DNA form, the CDR3 reads TGTGCCAGCAGCTTAGGGCGGGAGGGTGAGCAGTTCTTC. This encodes CASSLGREGEQFF.

The chain recombines TRBV5-1 with TRBJ2-3; a weak D match, TRBD2 (5 bases). The germline V and J ends were trimmed by 4 bases and 5 bases, with 17 bases remaining between them. The CDR3 extends over 15 amino acids. Germline loops: CDR1 SGHRS, CDR2 YFSETQ. As DNA, the CDR3 is TGCGCCAGCAGCCCCGGGCGGGTTCTGGGAGATACGCAGTATTTT. Translation gives CASSPGRVLGDTQYF. The full variable domain, its missing parts supplied by reference TRBV5-1 and TRBJ2-3, is KAGVTQTPRYLIKTRGQQVTLSCSPISGHRSVSWYQQTPGQGLQFLFEYFSETQRNKGNFPGRFSGRQFSNSRSEMNVSTLELGDSALYLCASSPGRVLGDTQYFGPGTRLTVL.

V usage is TRBV28 and J usage is TRBJ1-6; the D gene is possibly TRBD1 (6 bases). This CDR3 is 15 amino acids long. The V end lost 6 bases, the J end lost 8 bases, and 17 bases lay between the germline ends. Germline values: CDR1 MDHEN, CDR2 SYDVKM. For the CDR3, the DNA is TGTGCCAGCAGGGGGACACTCGGGGTCCATTCACCCCTCCACTTT. This gives the protein CASRGTLGVHSPLHF.

This chain links TRBV5-1 with TRBJ2-5; 10 bases match TRBD2. Losses at the gene ends were 7 bases for V and 2 bases for J; bases not matched to a gene: 2. The CDR3 has 13 residues. Germline CDR1 and CDR2: SGHRS and YFSETQ. This CDR3 is CASQRGGQETQYF. As DNA, the CDR3 is TGCGCCAGCCAGCGGGGGGGGCAAGAGACCCAGTACTTC.

A single count supports this clone. The genes are TRBV7-8 and TRBJ2-5; the match to TRBD1 covers 7 bases. Trimming removed 4 bases from V and 3 bases from J; junction bases left unmatched: 2. Looked up from germline, CDR1 is SGHVS and CDR2 is FQNEAQ. The CDR3 extends over 13 amino acids. CDR3 nucleotide sequence: TGTGCCAGCAGCTCGGGACAGAAAGAGACCCAGTACTTC. Translated, it gives CASSSGQKETQYF.

V usage is TRBV5-1 and J usage is TRBJ1-2; TRBD1 aligns across 7 bases. The trim removed 4 bases at V and 4 bases at J, leaving 7 bases unmatched. The CDR3 has 14 residues. Germline V gene data show CDR1 as SGHRS and CDR2 as YFSETQ. CDR3 region: CASSPATGTYGYTF. The CDR3 nucleotides read TGCGCCAGCAGCCCGGCGACAGGGACCTATGGCTACACCTTC.

The chain combines TRBV21-1 with TRBJ1-5. TRBV21-1 is tagged as a pseudogene. This CDR3 comprises 17 residues. Here the CDR3 DNA reads TGTGCCAGCAGCAAAGGAGGGGAAAGCTTTCGCAATCAGCCCCAGCATTTT. Its translation: CASSKGGESFRNQPQHF.

This chain uses TRBV2 with TRBJ1-3, with D tentatively TRBD1 (6 bases). This CDR3 spans 13 amino acids. CDR1 SNHLY and CDR2 FYNNEI come from the germline V gene. With 11 bases removed from V and 0 bases from J, the gap between germline ends came to 11 bases. In DNA, the CDR3 is TGTGCCGTTAGACAGGACTCTGGAAACACCATATATTTT. Protein sequence: CAVRQDSGNTIYF.

The V gene is TRBV7-9, the J gene TRBJ1-5, with 11 bases fitting TRBD1. This CDR3 contains 15 residues. The germline gives CDR1 SEHNR, CDR2 FQNEAQ (reference sequence). J gave up 7 bases and V 3 bases, and 5 bases lay outside the gene matches. Written as DNA, the CDR3 is TGTGCCAGCAGCTTGGGACAGGGGGAGAGGCAGCCCCAGCATTTT. Its protein is CASSLGQGERQPQHF.

Here the CDR3 reads CSVVNLGGNTIYF. The DNA for the CDR3 is TGCAGCGTAGTCAACCTAGGGGGAAACACCATATATTTT. This chain joins TRBV29-1 and TRBJ1-3; D gene unclear. The length of the CDR3 is 13 residues. From germline, CDR1 is SQVTM and CDR2 ANQGSEA. V gave up 6 bases and J gave up 4 bases, with 13 bases separating them.

The V and J genes are TRBV14 and TRBJ2-7, with 14 bases matching TRBD2. The trim removed 0 bases at V and 2 bases at J, leaving 0 bases unmatched. CDR1 and CDR2 (germline): SGHDN, FVKESK. This CDR3 region has 16 residues. CDR3 residues: CASSQEGLAGAYEQYF. The CDR3 DNA follows: TGTGCCAGCAGCCAAGAGGGACTAGCGGGGGCCTACGAGCAGTACTTC.

The chain uses TRBV18 and TRBJ1-4; TRBD1 agrees at 7 bases. J was trimmed by 8 bases and V by 3 bases; bases with no gene match: 6. Germline V gives CDR1 KGHSH, CDR2 LQKENI. This CDR3 has 14 amino acids. The CDR3 coding sequence is TGTGCCAGCTCACCTCCGACAGGGAGGGAAAAACTGTTTTTT. Translation: CASSPPTGREKLFF.

The chain links TRBV2 to TRBJ1-1; no clear D. Germline V gene data show CDR1 as SNHLY and CDR2 as FYNNEI. The V and J ends lost 5 bases and 4 bases respectively, with 11 bases between them. The CDR3 runs to 13 residues. CDR3 nucleotides: TGTGCCAGCAGTCTCGGATGGGGCACTGAAGCTTTCTTT. This sequence encodes CASSLGWGTEAFF.

This chain connects TRBV4-1 to TRBJ2-1; D uncertain. With 1 base removed from V and 2 bases from J, the gap between germline ends came to 12 bases. CDR1 is MGHRA, CDR2 YSYEKL, per germline. The length of the CDR3 is 16 residues. The CDR3 here is CASSQGQVPPYNEQFF. The DNA for the CDR3 is TGCGCCAGCAGCCAAGGGCAGGTGCCCCCCTACAATGAGCAGTTCTTC.

V and J are TRBV5-4 and TRBJ2-1, with 11 bases that match TRBD2. Looked up from germline, CDR1 is SGHNT and CDR2 is YYREEE (reference sequence). The CDR3 runs 15 residues. Losses at the gene ends were 4 bases for V and 6 bases for J; bases not matched to a gene: 6. This CDR3 reads CASSRGGTSGNEQFF. The CDR3 coding sequence is TGTGCCAGCAGCAGGGGCGGGACTAGCGGCAATGAGCAGTTCTTC.

This chain uses TRBV5-6 with TRBJ1-5, with TRBD1 as a possible D gene (5 bases). With 1 base removed from V and 0 bases from J, the gap between germline ends came to 14 bases. Per germline, CDR1 SGHDT and CDR2 YYEEEE. This CDR3 comprises 17 residues. CDR3 residues: CASSLLFGGNSNQPQHF. CDR3 DNA sequence: TGTGCCAGCAGCTTGTTATTTGGGGGTAATAGCAATCAGCCCCAGCATTTT.

This chain links TRBV12-2 with TRBJ1-6; whether TRBD1, the table's D call, matches the DNA was not checked. TRBV12-2 is a known pseudogene. The CDR3 covers 16 residues. The CDR3 is CASRLATQGADSPLHF. The DNA of the CDR3 is TGTGCAAGTCGCTTAGCGACACAGGGGGCCGATTCACCCCTCCACTTT.

V and J are TRBV30 and TRBJ2-5, with D possibly matching TRBD2 (5 bases). The CDR3 has 15 residues. The V gene's germline CDR1 is GTSNPN and CDR2 SVGIG (reference sequence). V was cut by 2 bases and J by 1 base, with 14 bases left in between. DNA of the CDR3: TGTGCCTGGAGTTATCCCGGCGGGTCCCAAGAGACCCAGTACTTC. Its protein is CAWSYPGGSQETQYF.

This chain joins TRBV18 and TRBJ1-2; tentative D call: TRBD1 (5 bases). V dropped 3 bases and J dropped 7 bases, with 18 bases sitting between them. There are 15 residues in the CDR3. The germline V gene encodes CDR1 KGHSH and CDR2 LQKENI. DNA for the CDR3: TGTGCCAGCTCACCTGAACACCTGCGACAGATTGGCTACACCTTC. Encoded protein: CASSPEHLRQIGYTF.

The genes are TRBV9 and TRBJ2-2, with 11 bases matching TRBD2. Trimming removed 0 bases from V and 9 bases from J; junction bases left unmatched: 7. Germline assignment: CDR1 SGDLS and CDR2 YYNGEE. The CDR3 contains 16 residues. For the CDR3, the DNA is TGTGCCAGCAGCGTAGCTCCCCTAGCGGGGGGCCGGGAGCTGTTTTTT. This codes for CASSVAPLAGGRELFF.

V is TRBV5-4 and J is TRBJ2-3; possibly TRBD1 for D (6 bases). In germline, CDR1 is SGHNT, CDR2 YYREEE (reference sequence). V gave up 4 bases and J gave up 14 bases, with 20 bases separating them. The CDR3 sequence is 13 residues long. Here the CDR3 reads CASSAENTGISYF. CDR3 sequence (DNA): TGTGCCAGCAGCGCGGAGAATACAGGGATTTCGTATTTT.

This clone was observed a few times. The chain couples TRBV12-5 to TRBJ2-7, with unresolved D. The CDR3 contains 14 residues. V was trimmed by 4 bases and J by 0 bases, leaving 10 bases between them. Germline V gene sequence: CDR1 LGHNT, CDR2 FRNRAP. CDR3 DNA sequence: TGTGCTAGTGGTTCGGACGGTAGCTCCTACGAGCAGTACTTC. This encodes CASGSDGSSYEQYF. Based on the CDR3 plus reference TRBV12-5 and TRBJ2-7, the full variable domain is DARVTQTPRHKVTEMGQEVTMRCQPILGHNTVFWYRQTMMQGLELLAYFRNRAPLDDSGMPKDRFSAEMPDATLATLKIQPSEPRDSAVYFCASGSDGSSYEQYFGPGTRLTVT.

The chain uses TRBV5-1 and TRBJ2-3; 12 nucleotides align to TRBD2. V lost 4 bases to trimming and J lost 0 bases; unmatched junction nucleotides: 0. CDR1 is SGHRS and CDR2 is YFSETQ in the germline V gene. The length of the CDR3 is 15 residues. The DNA of the CDR3 is TGCGCCAGCAGCGGGACTAGCGGGAGCACAGATACGCAGTATTTT. Amino acid sequence: CASSGTSGSTDTQYF.

V and J are TRBV30 and TRBJ1-5, with TRBD1 as a possible D gene (6 bases). This CDR3 has 14 amino acids. Between the trimmed V and J ends, which lost 2 bases and 6 bases, there was a span of 14 bases. The germline CDR1 and CDR2 sequences are GTSNPN and SVGIG (reference sequence). The CDR3 protein is CAWSPGHLGQPQHF. The DNA for the CDR3 is TGTGCCTGGAGTCCGGGACACCTCGGTCAGCCCCAGCATTTT.